This T cell receptor (beta chain) is drawn from a study of blood T cells in healthy people across ages (dated by TCRdb to about 2015). For the study in its entirety: In model experiments, template switching captured about one uniquely barcoded TCR beta cDNA molecule for every two T cells. Age-related changes in TCR beta repertoire diversity were measured in the study by deep sequencing normalized with unique cDNA molecular identifiers. Four age groups were formed from the donors: young (average approximately 15 years), middle-aged (approximately 39), aged (under 70) and long-lived (around 80). Donors of different ages were randomly distributed across sequencing lanes to avoid experimental bias. Using the same blood draw, the study looked at two additional independent replicas of 1 million unique cDNA reads for two donors, one aged 18 to 30 and the other aged 80 or older. Points the paper makes about the study in general: Conclusive comparison of naive and antigen-experienced compartments was prevented by the profiling of bulk unsorted PBMCs. The long-lived group showed more naive CD4+ T cells, fewer expanded clones and increased TCR diversity than the aged group, suggesting age selection. As age increased, observed TCR beta diversity per million T cells dropped in a roughly linear way, and a significant reduction was already evident by age 40. Donor CMV infection status was unknown, potentially confounding age-related changes in expanded clonotypes. The percentage of naive T cells measured by flow cytometry correlated strongly with observed TCR beta diversity. Estimates of total diversity based on one million sequenced T cells were regarded as lower bounds and as underestimates.

V lost 5 bases and J lost 1 base; the stretch between them is 9 bases long. As encoded in the germline V gene, CDR1 is SQVTM while CDR2 is ANQGSEA. The cysteine opens and the phenylalanine closes a CDR3 of 12 amino acids. Only the CDR3 part of the read is kept: 36 bases, read in frame from the first base. Receptors were amplified or captured by 5' RACE. The instrument was an Illumina HiSeq 2500. The second PCR ran for roughly 7 to 11 cycles and used a J-beta primer mix along with a sample-barcoded 5' primer. Each TCR beta cDNA molecule received a unique molecular identifier from a template-switch 5' adaptor carrying 12 random nucleotides. Each sample yielded at least 3 million CDR3-containing paired-end reads. First-strand cDNA synthesis was performed from all RNA using the Mint cDNA synthesis kit, with priming by a TRBC-specific oligonucleotide. Following uracil-DNA glycosylase treatment, a first 18-cycle PCR with universal primers M1SS and BC2_uni_R was performed on all cDNA. In the source study's methods: For normalization, 1 million high-quality reads, each with a distinct molecular identifier, were randomly selected from each sample. Instead of being binned into consensus sequences, reads that shared molecular identifiers were thrown out. MiTCR, set to a Q25 quality threshold and the strictest error-elimination algorithm, was used for CDR3 identification, clonotype clustering and error correction. A nonparametric unseen species model using Euler transformation provided a lower-bound estimate of total TCR beta diversity. The public sequencing data were trimmed at Q25 with fastp and processed into clonotypes with MiXCR by TCRdb, which kept only in-frame beta chains. Here each entry gathers all rows of one CDR3 protein and keeps the most common genes and DNA. Here the V and J calls rest on TCRdb's processing, not on the authors' analysis. The sample includes 650,000 to 800,000 distinct CDR3 sequences, with under 45% observed a single time. The biggest ten clones account for roughly 19% of the sample.

A note on this clonotype: The antigen this receptor binds is unknown. The input lacks base qualities; no much larger clone sits a single base away.

The donors were under 40 Caucasian individuals from Russia, aged 6 to 90 years, who were systemically healthy. Around 10 milliliters of peripheral blood were collected from each donor into EDTA-treated Vacutainer tubes. Ficoll-Paque density-gradient centrifugation was used to isolate PBMCs, with at least 7 million per sample. Trizol reagent was used to extract total RNA from the PBMCs, yielding at least 6 micrograms per sample. For every donor, flow cytometry on a PBMC aliquot measured the percentage of naive CD45RAhigh/CD27high T cells. The sequenced sample was blood. The sequence links TRBV29-1 to TRBJ2-7; the D gene is perhaps TRBD1, on 6 matching bases. The sequence was collected from a man aged 55-75 years in good health. The CDR3 protein is CSVNTGSYEQYF. The DNA sequence reads TGCAGCGTTAATACAGGGTCCTACGAGCAGTACTTC.